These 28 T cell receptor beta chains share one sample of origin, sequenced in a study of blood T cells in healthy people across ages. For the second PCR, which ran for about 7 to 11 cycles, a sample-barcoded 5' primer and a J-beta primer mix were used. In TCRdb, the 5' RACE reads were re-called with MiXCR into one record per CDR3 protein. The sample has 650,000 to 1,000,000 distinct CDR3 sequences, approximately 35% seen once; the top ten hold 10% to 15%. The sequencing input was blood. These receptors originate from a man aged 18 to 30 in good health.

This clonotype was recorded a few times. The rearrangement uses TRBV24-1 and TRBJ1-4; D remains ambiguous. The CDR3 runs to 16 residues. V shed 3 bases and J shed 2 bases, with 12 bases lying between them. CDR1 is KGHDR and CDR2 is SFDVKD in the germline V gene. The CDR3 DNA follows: TGTGCCACCAGTGATCCGCGGCGAGGCACTAATGAAAAACTGTTTTTT. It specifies CATSDPRRGTNEKLFF.

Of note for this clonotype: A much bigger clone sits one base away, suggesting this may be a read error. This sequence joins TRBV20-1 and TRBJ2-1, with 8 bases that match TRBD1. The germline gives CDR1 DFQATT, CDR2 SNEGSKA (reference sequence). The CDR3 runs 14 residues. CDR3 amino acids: CSARDGTGYNGQFF. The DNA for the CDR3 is TGCAGTGCTAGAGATGGGACAGGATACAATGGGCAGTTCTTC.

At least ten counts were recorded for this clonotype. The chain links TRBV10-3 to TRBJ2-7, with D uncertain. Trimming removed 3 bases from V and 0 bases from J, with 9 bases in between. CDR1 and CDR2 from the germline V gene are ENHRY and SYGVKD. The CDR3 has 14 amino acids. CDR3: CAISDPAGSYEQYF. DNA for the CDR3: TGTGCCATCAGTGACCCCGCAGGCTCCTACGAGCAGTACTTC.

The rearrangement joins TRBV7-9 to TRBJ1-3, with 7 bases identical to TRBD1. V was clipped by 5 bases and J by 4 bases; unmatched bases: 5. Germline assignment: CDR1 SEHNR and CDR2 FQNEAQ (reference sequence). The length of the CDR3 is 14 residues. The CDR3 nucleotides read TGTGCCAGCAGCAGTTGGGACAGCGGAAACACCATATATTTT. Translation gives CASSSWDSGNTIYF.

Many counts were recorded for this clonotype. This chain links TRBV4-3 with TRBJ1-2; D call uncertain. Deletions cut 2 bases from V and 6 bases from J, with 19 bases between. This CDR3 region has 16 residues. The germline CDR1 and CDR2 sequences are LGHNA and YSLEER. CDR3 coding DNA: TGCGCCAGCAGCCAACATCTTCCAGTAAGGGCAGATGGCTACACCTTC. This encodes CASSQHLPVRADGYTF.

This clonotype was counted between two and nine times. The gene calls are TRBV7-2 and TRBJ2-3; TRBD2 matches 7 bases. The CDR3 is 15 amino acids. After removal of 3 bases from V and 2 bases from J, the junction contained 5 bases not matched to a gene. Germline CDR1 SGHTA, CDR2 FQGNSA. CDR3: CASSLSGEATDTQYF. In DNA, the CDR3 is TGTGCCAGCAGCTTGAGCGGGGAAGCCACAGATACGCAGTATTTT. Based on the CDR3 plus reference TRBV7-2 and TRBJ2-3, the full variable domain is GAGVSQSPSNKVTEKGKDVELRCDPISGHTALYWYRQSLGQGLEFLIYFQGNSAPDKSGLPSDRFSAERTGGSVSTLTIQRTQQEDSAVYLCASSLSGEATDTQYFGPGTRLTVL.

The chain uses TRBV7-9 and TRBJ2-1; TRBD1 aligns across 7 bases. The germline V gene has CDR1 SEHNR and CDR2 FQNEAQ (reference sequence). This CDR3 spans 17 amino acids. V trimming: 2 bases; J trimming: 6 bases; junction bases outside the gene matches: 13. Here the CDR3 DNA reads TGTGCCAGCAGCTTATTTTTTTGGGACAGAGCGTGCAATGAGCAGTTCTTC. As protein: CASSLFFWDRACNEQFF.

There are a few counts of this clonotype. The CDR3 nucleotides read TGTGCCAGGGACACCCCCTCTGGGGCCAACGTCCTGACTTTC. This gives the protein CARDTPSGANVLTF. The chain recombines TRBV2 with TRBJ2-6, with a tentative D call TRBD1 (5 bases). CDR1 is SNHLY, CDR2 FYNNEI, per germline. V was shortened by 9 bases and J by 0 bases, with 9 bases between the two germline ends. The CDR3 covers 14 residues.

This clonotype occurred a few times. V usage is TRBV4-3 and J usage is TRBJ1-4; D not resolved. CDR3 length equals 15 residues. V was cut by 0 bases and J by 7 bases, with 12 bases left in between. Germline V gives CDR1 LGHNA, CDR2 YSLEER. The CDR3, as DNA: TGCGCCAGCAGCCAAGAAAGCCAGCGAAGTGAAAAACTGTTTTTT. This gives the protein CASSQESQRSEKLFF.

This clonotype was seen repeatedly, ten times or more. The chain's CDR3 is CASNPIGVDIQYF. Here the CDR3 DNA reads TGTGCCAGCAACCCCATTGGGGTTGACATTCAGTACTTC. This chain uses TRBV6-6 with TRBJ2-4, with D hard to call. The CDR3 spans 13 residues. Per the germline V gene, CDR1 is MNHNY and CDR2 is SVGAGI (reference sequence). The germline V and J ends were trimmed by 7 bases and 8 bases, with 15 bases remaining between them.

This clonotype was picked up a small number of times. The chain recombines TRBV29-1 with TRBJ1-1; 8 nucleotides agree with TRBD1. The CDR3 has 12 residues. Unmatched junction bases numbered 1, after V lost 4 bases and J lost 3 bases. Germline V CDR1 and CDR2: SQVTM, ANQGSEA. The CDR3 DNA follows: TGCAGCGTTGCGGACAGGGACACTGAAGCTTTCTTT. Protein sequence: CSVADRDTEAFF.

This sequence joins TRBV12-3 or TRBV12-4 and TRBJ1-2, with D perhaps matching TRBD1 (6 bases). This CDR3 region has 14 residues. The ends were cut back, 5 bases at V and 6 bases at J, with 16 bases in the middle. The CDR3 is CASSVGGSGDGYTF. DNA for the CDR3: TGTGCCAGCAGTGTAGGGGGATCAGGTGATGGCTACACCTTC.

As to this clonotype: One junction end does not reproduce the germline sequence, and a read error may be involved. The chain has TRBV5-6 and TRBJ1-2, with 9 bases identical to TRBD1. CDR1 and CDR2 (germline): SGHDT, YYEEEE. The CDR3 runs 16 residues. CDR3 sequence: CDSSNGPGQGTGGYTF. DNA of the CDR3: TGTGACAGCAGCAACGGACCCGGACAGGGGACTGGTGGCTACACCTTC.

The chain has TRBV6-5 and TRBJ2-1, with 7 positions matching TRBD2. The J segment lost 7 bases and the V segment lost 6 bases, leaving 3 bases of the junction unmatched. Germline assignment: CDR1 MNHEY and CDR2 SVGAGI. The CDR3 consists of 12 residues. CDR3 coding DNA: TGTGCCAGCAGCAGCGGGGTTAATGAGCAGTTCTTC. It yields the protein CASSSGVNEQFF.

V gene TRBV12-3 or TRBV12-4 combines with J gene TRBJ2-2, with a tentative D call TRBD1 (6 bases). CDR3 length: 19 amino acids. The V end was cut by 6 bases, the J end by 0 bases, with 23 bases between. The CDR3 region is CASRHTDSGFYANTGELFF. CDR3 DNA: TGTGCCAGCAGACATACGGACAGCGGTTTCTACGCGAACACCGGGGAGCTGTTTTTT.

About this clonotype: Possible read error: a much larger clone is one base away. CDR3 sequence (DNA): TGCAGTGCTACCCGGGACGTACAAGAGACCCAGTTCTTC. Protein sequence: CSATRDVQETQFF. The chain combines TRBV20-1 with TRBJ2-5; tentatively, D is TRBD1 or TRBD2 (5 bases each). TRBJ2-1 explains the end of the DNA better; the J call may be wrong. Looked up from germline, CDR1 is DFQATT and CDR2 is SNEGSKA (reference sequence). The CDR3 is made up of 13 amino acids.

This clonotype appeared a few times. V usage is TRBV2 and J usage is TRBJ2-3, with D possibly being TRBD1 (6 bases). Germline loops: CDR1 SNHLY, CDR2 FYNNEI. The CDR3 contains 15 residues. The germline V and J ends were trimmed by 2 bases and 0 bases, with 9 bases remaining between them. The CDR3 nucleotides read TGTGCCAGCAGTGAACGGACAGCTAGCACAGATACGCAGTATTTT. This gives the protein CASSERTASTDTQYF.

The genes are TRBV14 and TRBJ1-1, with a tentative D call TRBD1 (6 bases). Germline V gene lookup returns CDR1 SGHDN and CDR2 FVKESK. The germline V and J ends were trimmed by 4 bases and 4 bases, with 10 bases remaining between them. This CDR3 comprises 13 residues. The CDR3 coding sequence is TGTGCCAGCAGCCGGGGGGCCCTCACTGAAGCTTTCTTT. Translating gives CASSRGALTEAFF.

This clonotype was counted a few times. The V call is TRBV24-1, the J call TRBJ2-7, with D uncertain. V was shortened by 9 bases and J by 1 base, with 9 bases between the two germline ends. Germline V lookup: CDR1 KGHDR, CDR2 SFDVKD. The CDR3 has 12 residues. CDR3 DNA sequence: TGTGCCACCCTCGCAAGGTCCTACGAGCAGTACTTC. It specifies CATLARSYEQYF.

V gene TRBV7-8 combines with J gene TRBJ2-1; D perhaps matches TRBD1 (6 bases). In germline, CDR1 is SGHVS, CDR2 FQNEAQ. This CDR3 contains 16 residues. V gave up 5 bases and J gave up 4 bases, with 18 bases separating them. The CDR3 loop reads CASSLQTGQVYNEQFF. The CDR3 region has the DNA TGTGCCAGCAGCCTACAGACGGGACAAGTATACAATGAGCAGTTCTTC.

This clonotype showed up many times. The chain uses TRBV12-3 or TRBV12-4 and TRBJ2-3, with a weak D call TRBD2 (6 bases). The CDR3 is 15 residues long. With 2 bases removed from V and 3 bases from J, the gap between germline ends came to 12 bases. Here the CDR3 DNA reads TGTGCCAGCAGTTTAATGCGGGGTCAGACAGATACGCAGTATTTT. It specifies CASSLMRGQTDTQYF.

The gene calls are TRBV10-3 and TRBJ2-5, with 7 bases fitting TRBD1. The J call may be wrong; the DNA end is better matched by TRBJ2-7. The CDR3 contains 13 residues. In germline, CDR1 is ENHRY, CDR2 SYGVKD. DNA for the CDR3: TGTGCCATCAGTGGACAGGGTGTCTACGAGCAGTACTTC. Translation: CAISGQGVYEQYF.

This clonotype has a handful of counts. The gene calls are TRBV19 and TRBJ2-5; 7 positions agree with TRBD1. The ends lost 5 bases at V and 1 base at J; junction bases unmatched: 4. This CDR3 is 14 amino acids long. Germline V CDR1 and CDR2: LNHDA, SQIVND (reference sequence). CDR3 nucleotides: TGTGCCAGTAGTCAAAGACAGGGCCAAGAGACCCAGTACTTC. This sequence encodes CASSQRQGQETQYF.

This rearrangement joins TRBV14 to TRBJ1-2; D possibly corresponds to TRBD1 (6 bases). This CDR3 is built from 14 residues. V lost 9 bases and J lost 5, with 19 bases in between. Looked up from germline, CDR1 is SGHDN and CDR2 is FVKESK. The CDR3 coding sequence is TGTGCCAGAACTCTGGCGGAGGGGGAATATGGCTACACCTTC. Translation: CARTLAEGEYGYTF.

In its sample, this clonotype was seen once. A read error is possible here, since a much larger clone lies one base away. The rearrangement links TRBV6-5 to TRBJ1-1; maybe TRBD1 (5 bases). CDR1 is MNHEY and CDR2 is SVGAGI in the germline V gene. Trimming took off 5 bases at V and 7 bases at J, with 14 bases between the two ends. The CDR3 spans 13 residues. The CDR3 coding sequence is TGTGCCAGCAGTCAACGGGACTCAAATGAAGCTTTCTTT. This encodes CASSQRDSNEAFF.

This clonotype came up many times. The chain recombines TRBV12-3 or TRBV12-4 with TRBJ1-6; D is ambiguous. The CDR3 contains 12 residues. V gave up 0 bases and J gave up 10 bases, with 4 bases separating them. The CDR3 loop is CASSLAPSPLHF. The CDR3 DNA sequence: TGTGCCAGCAGTTTAGCGCCCTCACCCCTCCACTTT.

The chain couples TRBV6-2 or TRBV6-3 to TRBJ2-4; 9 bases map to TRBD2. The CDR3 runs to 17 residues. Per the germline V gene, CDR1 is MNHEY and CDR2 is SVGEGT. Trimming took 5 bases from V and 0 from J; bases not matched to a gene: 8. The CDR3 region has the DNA TGTGCCAGCAGTCCAGCGGGGGGACTCCTAGCCAAAAACATTCAGTACTTC. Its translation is CASSPAGGLLAKNIQYF.

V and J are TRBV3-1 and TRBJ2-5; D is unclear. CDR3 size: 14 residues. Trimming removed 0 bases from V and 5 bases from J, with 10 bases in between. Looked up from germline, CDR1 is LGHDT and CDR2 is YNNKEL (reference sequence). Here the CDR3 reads CASSQDWQRETQYF. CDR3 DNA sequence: TGTGCCAGCAGCCAAGATTGGCAGAGGGAGACCCAGTACTTC.